This passage covers 2 T cell receptor beta chains from one sample sequenced in a study of blood T cell repertoires in COVID-19. Method: immunoSEQ multiplex PCR; TCRdb's copy keeps in-frame clones and lacks some. The sample consists of roughly 39,000 clones, 75% to 90% of them appearing once. The sequenced sample consisted of peripheral blood. The receptors shown here come from a woman aged 80 or over with active COVID-19.

This chain uses TRBV18 with TRBJ1-1; perhaps TRBD1 as D (5 bases). Trimming removed 2 bases at V and 0 bases at J, with 10 bases between. Germline CDR1 and CDR2: KGHSH and LQKENI. The CDR3 covers 15 residues. CDR3 residues: CASSPAGTLNTEAFF. The CDR3 region has the DNA TGTGCCAGCTCACCAGCAGGGACTTTGAACACTGAAGCTTTCTTT.

The J gene is TRBJ2-6, the V gene TRBV28, with D uncertain. Germline CDR1 and CDR2: MDHEN and SYDVKM. V shed 5 bases and J shed 0 bases, with 8 bases lying between them. The CDR3 length is 15 residues. DNA of the CDR3: TGTGCCAGCAGTCCGTTAGACTCTGGGGCCAACGTCCTGACTTTC. It codes for CASSPLDSGANVLTF.